These 20 T cell receptor beta chains came from one sample sequenced in a study of T cell clonality in common variable immunodeficiency. Study findings and constraints: Fewer deletions and N-nucleotide insertions were reportedly seen in common variable immunodeficiency TCR beta sequences.

For these receptors, no antigen is known. Repertoires were generated with immunoSEQ multiplex PCR, while TCRdb's copy carries only in-frame clones and drops some. Singletons are absent from the sample, which has about 34,000 clones. Specimen: peripheral blood mononuclear cells. The receptor set was obtained from a human donor with common variable immunodeficiency.

With regard to this clone: The read terminates 3 residues before the CDR3 end, so the remaining end is supplied by the germline J gene. This chain links TRBV7-6 with TRBJ2-3; 8 bases agree with TRBD1. V dropped 1 base and J dropped 3; count of bases not matched to a gene: 3. The length of the CDR3 is 15 residues. Germline assignment: CDR1 SGHVS and CDR2 FNYEAQ. CDR3 DNA (partial): TGTGCCAGCAGCTTAGGACAGGGGCGGACAGATACG. This gives the protein CASSLGQGRTDT. The whole CDR3 sequence is CASSLGQGRTDTQYF. Filled out from reference TRBV7-6 and TRBJ2-3, the complete variable domain reads GAGVSQSPRYKVTKRGQDVALRCDPISGHVSLYWYRQALGQGPEFLTYFNYEAQQDKSGLPNDRFSAERPEGSISTLTIQRTEQRDSAMYRCASSLGQGRTDTQYFGPGTRLTVL.

This clone was seen a few times. The missing CDR3 end, 3 residues past where the read stops, is filled in from the germline J gene. The chain carries TRBV18 and TRBJ1-2, with a possible D match to TRBD1 (6 bases). Germline-derived CDR1 and CDR2 are KGHSH and LQKENI. Trimming took off 6 bases at V and 2 bases at J, with 16 bases between the two ends. There are 15 residues in the CDR3. The part of the CDR3 DNA that was read is TGTGCCAGCTCGATAAACCAGGGACAAAACTATGGC. Translation: CASSINQGQNYG. The complete CDR3 reads CASSINQGQNYGYTF.

Details on this clone: Coverage ceases 3 residues before the CDR3 finishes, and the germline J gene fills in the end. The rearrangement uses TRBV2 and TRBJ2-5, with 7 positions matching TRBD2. Germline V lookup: CDR1 SNHLY, CDR2 FYNNEI. CDR3 length equals 15 residues. Trimming removed 2 bases from V and 0 bases from J; junction bases left unmatched: 3. The CDR3 bases that were read are TGTGCCAGCAGTGAACCTAGCGGAGACCAAGAGACC. It is translated as CASSEPSGDQET. The CDR3 as a whole reads CASSEPSGDQETQYF.

This clone came up many times. The DNA ends 3 residues before the CDR3 does, and the rest of the CDR3 is filled in from the germline J gene. The V and J genes are TRBV19 and TRBJ2-7; 9 bases align to TRBD2. The V and J ends lost 2 bases and 0 bases, in that order; junction bases with no gene match: 5. Looked up from germline, CDR1 is LNHDA and CDR2 is SQIVND (reference sequence). The CDR3 totals 16 residues. The DNA read from the CDR3 is TGTGCCAGTAGTATATCGCTAGCGGGGAGCTCCTACGAG. Its translation is CASSISLAGSSYE. The whole CDR3 reads CASSISLAGSSYEQYF.

The sequenced CDR3 bases are TGTGCCAGCAGCATACGGGACAGGGCTCGGTCACCC. This codes for CASSIRDRARSP. The CDR3, in full, reads CASSIRDRARSPLHF. The chain carries TRBV7-9 and TRBJ1-6, with 9 bases fitting TRBD1. With the read ending 3 residues before the CDR3 end, the germline J gene is used to fill in that end. Germline V gene data show CDR1 as SEHNR and CDR2 as FQNEAQ (reference sequence). V was pared by 5 bases and J by 10 bases, with 9 bases of the junction left unmatched. The CDR3 sequence is 15 residues long.

Ten or more counts support this clone. The read ends 3 residues early relative to the CDR3; the germline J gene fills the gap. The chain recombines TRBV19 with TRBJ2-1, with 8 bases identical to TRBD2. CDR3 size: 14 residues. Germline lookup yields CDR1 LNHDA and CDR2 SQIVND (reference sequence). The junction had 4 bases not matched to a gene; V was cut back by 3 bases and J by 6 bases. The CDR3 region is CASSISGSPNEQFF. CDR3 bases read: TGTGCCAGTAGTATCAGCGGGAGCCCCAATGAG.

This clone was seen ten or more times. The CDR3 extends 3 residues past the end of the read, so its final part is completed from the germline J gene. The chain carries TRBV6-4 and TRBJ2-1; D is perhaps TRBD2 (6 bases). The CDR3 loop spans 15 amino acids. V lost 3 bases, J lost 4 bases, and 13 bases lay in between. Germline lookup yields CDR1 MRHNA and CDR2 SNTAGT. The covered CDR3 bases are TGTGCCAGCAGTGATCGGGCGGGAATGTACAATGAG. It specifies CASSDRAGMYNE. In full, the CDR3 is CASSDRAGMYNEQFF.

This clone showed up many times. The read gets to within 3 residues of the CDR3 end, and the germline J gene fills in the rest. The chain recombines TRBV5-6 with TRBJ1-2; D remains unclear. From germline, CDR1 is SGHDT and CDR2 YYEEEE. CDR3 size: 13 residues. The CDR3 reads CASSSRVPRGYTF. Incomplete CDR3 DNA: TGTGCCAGCAGCAGCAGAGTCCCTAGGGGC.

Concerning this clone itself: The junction and the germline gene differ at one end; a read error may be behind it. The missing CDR3 end, 3 residues past where the read stops, is filled in from the germline J gene. The chain joins TRBV5-1 to TRBJ2-2; the match to TRBD1 covers 9 bases. Germline lookup yields CDR1 SGHRS and CDR2 YFSETQ. The CDR3 spans 16 residues. The sequenced CDR3 bases are TGCGCCGGCAGCTGGAGACAGGGGGAAGGCACCGGGGAG. Its translation: CAGSWRQGEGTGE. The full CDR3 reads CAGSWRQGEGTGELFF.

This clone was counted many times. The missing CDR3 end, 3 residues past where the read stops, is filled in from the germline J gene. The chain is built from TRBV19 and TRBJ2-2, with D hard to call. This CDR3 has 14 residues. V was clipped by 3 bases and J by 5 bases, with 10 bases between them. In germline, CDR1 is LNHDA, CDR2 SQIVND (reference sequence). The chain's CDR3 is CASSIGSTTGELFF. The DNA read from the CDR3 is TGTGCCAGTAGTATCGGGTCTACGACCGGGGAG. Variable domain in full (rest from reference TRBV19 and TRBJ2-2): DGGITQSPKYLFRKEGQNVTLSCEQNLNHDAMYWYRQDPGQGLRLIYYSQIVNDFQKGDIAEGYSVSREKKESFPLTVTSAQKNPTAFYLCASSIGSTTGELFFGEGSRLTVL.

This clone was picked up many times. The read halts 3 residues ahead of the CDR3 end, with the missing end drawn from the germline J gene. V usage is TRBV18 and J usage is TRBJ1-1, with 8 nucleotides matching TRBD1. Germline CDR1 reads KGHSH; CDR2 reads LQKENI. The J segment lost 6 bases and the V segment lost 8 bases, leaving 26 bases of the junction unmatched. The length of the CDR3 is 19 residues. The CDR3 spells CASTSSIDRGLRGVPEAFF. CDR3 DNA, as far as it was read: TGTGCCAGCACCAGTAGCATCGACAGGGGACTTCGGGGGGTCCCTGAA.

This clone was seen ten or more times. The read halts 3 residues ahead of the CDR3 end, with the missing end drawn from the germline J gene. This chain uses TRBV4-1 with TRBJ1-1, with D possibly being TRBD1 (6 bases). CDR1 and CDR2 (germline): MGHRA, YSYEKL. V was cut by 1 base and J by 1 base, with 7 bases left in between. This CDR3 is 14 amino acids long. CDR3 in amino acids: CASSQGTANTEAFF. CDR3 bases read: TGCGCCAGCAGCCAAGGGACAGCGAACACTGAA.

This clone was picked up many times. The CDR3 extends 3 residues past the end of the read, so its final part is completed from the germline J gene. This chain links TRBV7-6 with TRBJ2-7, with D possibly being TRBD1 (5 bases). Germline values: CDR1 SGHVS, CDR2 FNYEAQ. This CDR3 contains 16 residues. V was pared by 5 bases and J by 3 bases, with 20 bases between. The CDR3 bases that were read are TGTGCCAGCAGCACTAATCCCCGCGGACAATTCTACGAG. This codes for CASSTNPRGQFYE. The whole CDR3 protein reads CASSTNPRGQFYEQYF.

This clone was counted at least ten times. The CDR3 goes on 3 residues after the read ends, and that part is filled in from the germline J gene. This chain links TRBV5-4 with TRBJ1-1; no definite D call. Germline values: CDR1 SGHNT, CDR2 YYREEE (reference sequence). The CDR3 loop spans 14 amino acids. Trimming removed 2 bases at V and 0 bases at J, with 8 bases between. CDR3 protein: CASSFGSVNTEAFF. The covered CDR3 bases are TGTGCCAGCAGCTTCGGTTCGGTGAACACTGAA.

This clone was detected a few times. The CDR3 end is not reached by the read, which stops 3 residues before it; the germline J gene fills it in. The rearrangement uses TRBV7-2 and TRBJ2-5, with 7 positions matching TRBD2. The V gene's germline CDR1 is SGHTA and CDR2 FQGNSA. The junction had 8 bases not matched to a gene; V was cut back by 0 bases and J by 4 bases. The CDR3 extends over 16 amino acids. CDR3 in amino acids: CASSLAFGGSRETQYF. CDR3 DNA (partial): TGTGCCAGCAGCTTAGCGTTCGGCGGGAGTCGAGAGACC. The full variable domain, with the rest looked up from reference TRBV7-2 and TRBJ2-5, is GAGVSQSPSNKVTEKGKDVELRCDPISGHTALYWYRQSLGQGLEFLIYFQGNSAPDKSGLPSDRFSAERTGGSVSTLTIQRTQQEDSAVYLCASSLAFGGSRETQYFGPGTRLLVL.

This clone was seen a few times. The read gets to within 3 residues of the CDR3 end, and the germline J gene fills in the rest. This chain links TRBV19 with TRBJ1-2; D possibly corresponds to TRBD1 (5 bases). This CDR3 has 20 amino acids. V shed 5 bases and J shed 4 bases, with 32 bases lying between them. Germline-derived CDR1 and CDR2 are LNHDA and SQIVND (reference sequence). CDR3 region: CASSPPNGRPTPGLSYGYTF. The covered CDR3 bases are TGTGCCAGTAGTCCCCCAAACGGAAGGCCTACTCCAGGGCTCTCCTATGGC.

In this sample, this clone turned up many times. Coverage ceases 3 residues before the CDR3 finishes, and the germline J gene fills in the end. This chain joins TRBV5-1 and TRBJ1-1; D may be TRBD1 (6 bases). V was cut by 6 bases and J by 2 bases, with 14 bases left in between. The CDR3 covers 14 residues. CDR1 is SGHRS, CDR2 YFSETQ, per germline. The DNA read from the CDR3 is TGCGCCAGCACCCAGGGGACGGAAAACACTGAA. This sequence encodes CASTQGTENTE. The full CDR3 protein reads CASTQGTENTEAFF.

As regards this clone: The read halts 3 residues ahead of the CDR3 end, with the missing end drawn from the germline J gene. The chain combines TRBV6-2 or TRBV6-3 with TRBJ1-2; no firm D call. There are 13 residues in the CDR3. V was trimmed by 2 bases and J by 3 bases, leaving 7 bases between them. Germline assignment: CDR1 MNHEY and CDR2 SVGEGT. The sequenced part of the CDR3 DNA is TGTGCCAGCAGTTACGCCAGTTACTATGGC. The encoded protein is CASSYASYYG. The whole CDR3 sequence is CASSYASYYGYTF.

Concerning this clone itself: The CDR3 end is not reached by the read, which stops 3 residues before it; the germline J gene fills it in. The chain recombines TRBV20-1 with TRBJ2-7; perhaps TRBD1 as D (7 bases). CDR3 length: 13 residues. Germline-derived CDR1 and CDR2 are DFQATT and SNEGSKA (reference sequence). Deletions cut 2 bases from V and 5 bases from J, with 13 bases between. The CDR3 loop reads CSARNRGGHEQYF. CDR3 DNA (partial): TGCAGTGCTAGAAACAGGGGAGGTCACGAG.

This clone was observed a handful of times. Sequencing ends 3 residues short of the CDR3 end; the germline J gene provides the rest. This chain uses TRBV11-2 with TRBJ2-7, with D tentatively TRBD1 (5 bases). The CDR3 runs to 15 residues. Trimming removed 1 base at V and 3 bases at J, with 13 bases between. Germline CDR1 is SGHAT and CDR2 is FQNNGV. CDR3 DNA (partial): TGTGCCAGCAGCTTAGGGGTGACAGATAACTACGAG. Translating gives CASSLGVTDNYE. The full CDR3 sequence reads CASSLGVTDNYEQYF. The whole variable domain, filled in from reference TRBV11-2 and TRBJ2-7, reads EAGVAQSPRYKIIEKRQSVAFWCNPISGHATLYWYQQILGQGPKLLIQFQNNGVVDDSQLPKDRFSAERLKGVDSTLKIQPAKLEDSAVYLCASSLGVTDNYEQYFGPGTRLTVT.